The next 26 T cell receptor beta chains were all read from a single sample in a study of beta chain features in type 1 diabetes. Study-level results: TCRB CDR3s were moderately but significantly shorter in Type 1 diabetes patients in all four CD4+ subsets.

The sequenced template was cDNA made from the entire isolated RNA. TCRdb keeps only in-frame clones here, not all; method: immunoSEQ multiplex PCR. The top ten clones hold approximately 0.55% of a sample with 300,000 to 400,000 clones, around a tenth of them seen once. These TCRs are of unknown antigen specificity. The sample taken for sequencing was central memory CD4+ T cells from blood. The receptors stem from a man aged 25-45 years with type 1 diabetes.

This clone has only a few counts. This chain connects TRBV30 to TRBJ2-2; 8 bases are shared with TRBD1. Germline CDR1 is GTSNPN and CDR2 is SVGIG (reference sequence). Germline trimming cut 5 bases from V and 4 bases from J; bases unmatched to any gene: 6. This CDR3 contains 14 residues. The CDR3 coding sequence is TGTGCCTGGGGGACAGGCGGTATCACCGGGGAGCTGTTTTTT. This codes for CAWGTGGITGELFF.

This clone was seen ten or more times. The chain has TRBV30 and TRBJ1-1; 7 bases are shared with TRBD1. V shed 3 bases, J shed 1 base, and the junction held 5 bases outside the gene matches. This CDR3 comprises 14 residues. Per the germline V gene, CDR1 is GTSNPN and CDR2 is SVGIG (reference sequence). CDR3 sequence: CAWSLRDRNTEAFF. The CDR3 DNA is TGTGCCTGGAGCCTCCGGGACAGGAACACTGAAGCTTTCTTT.

This rearrangement joins TRBV27 to TRBJ2-7, with TRBD1 matching 8 bases. The CDR3 is made up of 14 amino acids. With V trimmed by 6 bases and J by 4 bases, 8 bases remained unmatched. CDR1 and CDR2 (germline): MNHEY, SMNVEV (reference sequence). CDR3 loop: CASRPDRGQYEQYF. Here the CDR3 DNA reads TGTGCCAGCAGGCCCGACAGGGGTCAATACGAGCAGTACTTC.

This clone was seen more than once but under ten times. The chain recombines TRBV7-3 with TRBJ2-1; D gene unclear. The CDR3 extends over 11 amino acids. The V gene lost 8 bases and the J gene lost 4 bases, with 6 bases spanning the gap. Per germline, CDR1 SGHTA and CDR2 FQGTGA. The CDR3 region is CASGYYNEQFF. CDR3 nucleotides: TGTGCCAGCGGTTATTACAATGAGCAGTTCTTC.

Concerning this clone: The same CDR3 arises from other DNA sequences in this sample as well. The chain is built from TRBV5-4 and TRBJ2-3; either TRBD1 or TRBD2 may fit D (5 bases each). V lost 5 bases and J lost 0, with 7 bases in between. In germline, CDR1 is SGHNT, CDR2 YYREEE (reference sequence). The CDR3 has 13 residues. CDR3 in amino acids: CASSRDSTDTQYF. The DNA of the CDR3 is TGTGCCAGCAGTCGGGACAGCACAGATACGCAGTATTTT.

Here the CDR3 reads CASSRDSSYEQYF. The CDR3, as DNA: TGTGCCAGCAGCAGGGACAGCTCCTACGAGCAGTACTTC. The rearrangement links TRBV21-1 to TRBJ2-7; TRBD1, the table's D call, was not compared with the DNA. TRBV21-1 has pseudogene status. The CDR3 loop spans 13 amino acids.

This clone occurred many times. The CDR3 DNA is TGTGCCAGTAGTAAGCTGAGCACAATGAACACTGAAGCTTTCTTT. Protein sequence: CASSKLSTMNTEAFF. The gene calls are TRBV19 and TRBJ1-1, with no clear D. CDR3 size: 15 residues. In germline, CDR1 is LNHDA, CDR2 SQIVND (reference sequence). Trimming removed 4 bases at V and 0 bases at J, with 12 bases between.

This clone was recorded many times. This chain links TRBV18 with TRBJ2-7; possible D gene TRBD2, 8 bases. The germline V gene has CDR1 KGHSH and CDR2 LQKENI. V gave up 2 bases and J gave up 6 bases, with 17 bases separating them. This CDR3 comprises 15 residues. The CDR3 nucleotides read TGTGCCAGCTCACCAGGAATAGCGGGGACAGTCGAGCAGTACTTC. It yields the protein CASSPGIAGTVEQYF. The variable domain in full, completed from reference TRBV18 and TRBJ2-7, reads NAGVMQNPRHLVRRRGQEARLRCSPMKGHSHVYWYRQLPEEGLKFMVYLQKENIIDESGMPKERFSAEFPKEGPSILRIQQVVRGDSAAYFCASSPGIAGTVEQYFGPGTRLTVT.

This clone has only a few counts. The chain joins TRBV6-6 to TRBJ2-1; unclear D gene. This CDR3 comprises 12 residues. Germline V CDR1 and CDR2: MNHNY, SVGAGI (reference sequence). Trimming removed 4 bases from V and 7 bases from J, with 8 bases in between. For the CDR3, the DNA is TGTGCCAGCAGTTTAGGGCAGAATGAGCAGTTCTTC. This gives the protein CASSLGQNEQFF.

This clone is a singleton in its sample. Mismatch with germline at one junction end may stem from a read error. This sequence joins TRBV27 and TRBJ2-6; TRBD1 aligns across 8 bases. Germline V CDR1 and CDR2: MNHEY, SMNVEV (reference sequence). The CDR3 is 17 amino acids. The CDR3: CASSLTGADSGVNVLTF. The DNA for the CDR3 is TGTGCCAGCAGTCTGACAGGGGCCGACTCTGGGGTCAACGTCCTGACTTTC. Full variable domain (missing parts from reference TRBV27 and TRBJ2-6): EAQVTQNPRYLITVTGKKLTVTCSQNMNHEYMSWYRQDPGLGLRQIYYSMNVEVTDKGDVPEGYKVSRKEKRNFPLILESPSPNQTSLYFCASSLTGADSGVNVLTFGAGSRLTVL.

The chain carries TRBV15 and TRBJ2-7; 11 bases align to TRBD2. From germline, CDR1 is LNHNV and CDR2 YYDKDF (reference sequence). Germline trimming cut 6 bases from V and 5 bases from J; bases unmatched to any gene: 6. The CDR3 is 14 amino acids. The CDR3, as DNA: TGTGCCACCAGTTCTAGCGGGAGGAGGAACGAGCAGTACTTC. Protein product: CATSSSGRRNEQYF.

Only a few counts were recorded for this clone. Different DNA sequences within this sample yield the same CDR3. This sequence joins TRBV18 and TRBJ2-7; D possibly matches TRBD1 or TRBD2 (5 bases each). Trimming left V 6 bases short and J 3 bases short, with 9 bases between. The germline V gene encodes CDR1 KGHSH and CDR2 LQKENI. The CDR3 has 12 residues. The CDR3 reads CASSRDGYEQYF. Here the CDR3 DNA reads TGTGCCAGCTCTAGGGACGGCTACGAGCAGTACTTC.

The V and J genes are TRBV6-1 and TRBJ2-7; the D call may be TRBD1 or TRBD2 (6 bases each). The CDR3 is 14 amino acids. Between the trimmed V and J ends, which lost 4 bases and 8 bases, there was a span of 18 bases. Per the germline V gene, CDR1 is MNHNS and CDR2 is SASEGT. In DNA form, the CDR3 reads TGTGCCAGCAGTGTCCTCGGGGGCGCCCAGCAGCAGTACTTC. It is translated as CASSVLGGAQQQYF.

The chain joins TRBV18 to TRBJ1-1, with D uncertain. V lost 1 base and J 0 bases, leaving 6 bases between the germline ends. This CDR3 is 14 amino acids long. The germline CDR1 and CDR2 sequences are KGHSH and LQKENI. CDR3 nucleotide sequence: TGTGCCAGCTCACCACAAAATATGAACACTGAAGCTTTCTTT. Amino acids: CASSPQNMNTEAFF.

The rearrangement uses TRBV9 and TRBJ2-1; D is possibly TRBD1 or TRBD2 (7 bases each). Trimming took off 6 bases at V and 5 bases at J, with 21 bases between the two ends. This CDR3 spans 16 amino acids. Germline V gives CDR1 SGDLS, CDR2 YYNGEE. CDR3 region: CASKGGTALLNNEQFF. Written as DNA, the CDR3 is TGTGCCAGCAAGGGGGGGACAGCACTACTAAACAATGAGCAGTTCTTC.

This clone was seen a handful of times. This chain uses TRBV5-4 with TRBJ2-1, with 9 bases lining up with TRBD2. Germline CDR1 SGHNT, CDR2 YYREEE (reference sequence). Trimming removed 4 bases from V and 7 bases from J; junction bases left unmatched: 12. The CDR3 sequence is 16 residues long. The CDR3 reads CASSREVAGVWNEQFF. The CDR3 DNA sequence: TGTGCCAGCAGCCGAGAAGTAGCGGGAGTGTGGAATGAGCAGTTCTTC. The full variable domain, its missing parts supplied by reference TRBV5-4 and TRBJ2-1, is ETGVTQSPTHLIKTRGQQVTLRCSSQSGHNTVSWYQQALGQGPQFIFQYYREEENGRGNFPPRFSGLQFPNYSSELNVNALELDDSALYLCASSREVAGVWNEQFFGPGTRLTVL.

This clone was seen a handful of times. The V call is TRBV25-1, the J call TRBJ2-1, with 7 bases that match TRBD2. Germline CDR1 reads MGHDK; CDR2 reads SYGVNS. The trim removed 6 bases at V and 9 bases at J, leaving 17 bases unmatched. The CDR3 consists of 16 residues. CDR3 loop: CASSALGGLEGVEQFF. CDR3 in DNA: TGTGCCAGCAGCGCCTTAGGAGGACTAGAGGGAGTTGAGCAGTTCTTC.

This clone was seen more than once but under ten times. The chain joins TRBV28 to TRBJ2-3; 7 nucleotides match TRBD1. Germline CDR1 and CDR2: MDHEN and SYDVKM. V lost 4 bases to trimming and J lost 0 bases; unmatched junction nucleotides: 13. This CDR3 has 18 amino acids. In DNA, the CDR3 is TGTGCCAGCAGTTACTCTGAGGGACGACAGGGAAGCACAGATACGCAGTATTTT. Translation: CASSYSEGRQGSTDTQYF. The complete variable domain, with remaining parts taken from reference TRBV28 and TRBJ2-3, reads DVKVTQSSRYLVKRTGEKVFLECVQDMDHENMFWYRQDPGLGLRLIYFSYDVKMKEKGDIPEGYSVSREKKERFSLILESASTNQTSMYLCASSYSEGRQGSTDTQYFGPGTRLTVL.

J is TRBJ2-2 and V is TRBV10-3, with 8 bases matching TRBD2. Looked up from germline, CDR1 is ENHRY and CDR2 is SYGVKD. Trimming removed 0 bases from V and 0 bases from J; junction bases left unmatched: 6. CDR3 size: 18 residues. CDR3 sequence (DNA): TGTGCCATCAGTGAGTCGAGCGCTAGCGGGTCGAACACCGGGGAGCTGTTTTTT. Its translation is CAISESSASGSNTGELFF.

This clone was seen a handful of times. The chain has TRBV6-5 and TRBJ1-2; TRBD1 is a possible D gene (5 bases). This CDR3 region has 12 residues. V was shortened by 8 bases and J by 8 bases, with 15 bases between the two germline ends. The germline CDR1 and CDR2 sequences are MNHEY and SVGAGI. CDR3 region: CASRGDDGGYTF. The CDR3 nucleotides are TGTGCCAGCCGGGGCGACGACGGAGGCTACACCTTC.

The V gene is TRBV5-4, the J gene TRBJ2-3; a weak D match, TRBD2 (6 bases). The CDR3 is made up of 15 amino acids. Germline V gene sequence: CDR1 SGHNT, CDR2 YYREEE (reference sequence). Trimming stripped 1 base from V and 4 bases from J, with 13 bases between. CDR3 nucleotides: TGTGCCAGCAGCTTGCCGGGAGACGCGGCAGATACGCAGTATTTT. Its translation is CASSLPGDAADTQYF. Full variable domain (missing parts from reference TRBV5-4 and TRBJ2-3): ETGVTQSPTHLIKTRGQQVTLRCSSQSGHNTVSWYQQALGQGPQFIFQYYREEENGRGNFPPRFSGLQFPNYSSELNVNALELDDSALYLCASSLPGDAADTQYFGPGTRLTVL.

The chain combines TRBV18 with TRBJ2-5; 8 bases align to TRBD2. Losses at the gene ends were 0 bases for V and 5 bases for J; bases not matched to a gene: 8. Germline V gives CDR1 KGHSH, CDR2 LQKENI. CDR3 length: 16 residues. The CDR3 nucleotides read TGTGCCAGCTCACCACCGGGCAGCGGGAGTGGGGAGACCCAGTACTTC. Translating gives CASSPPGSGSGETQYF.

The chain has TRBV5-1 and TRBJ2-5; D remains ambiguous. The CDR3 length is 11 residues. The V end lost 0 bases, the J end lost 5 bases, and 2 bases lay between the germline ends. Germline V gene lookup returns CDR1 SGHRS and CDR2 YFSETQ. The CDR3 spells CASSLDETQYF. CDR3 DNA sequence: TGCGCCAGCAGCTTGGATGAGACCCAGTACTTC.

Only a few counts were recorded for this clone. The chain recombines TRBV18 with TRBJ2-3; 9 positions agree with TRBD2. Germline CDR1 KGHSH, CDR2 LQKENI. The V segment lost 8 bases and the J segment 5 bases; nucleotides outside the gene matches: 14. This CDR3 comprises 16 residues. CDR3 sequence reads: CASPPREGGPRDTQYF. The CDR3 nucleotides read TGTGCCAGCCCCCCGCGGGAGGGAGGGCCGAGAGATACGCAGTATTTT.

The chain combines TRBV19 with TRBJ2-1; perhaps D is TRBD1 or TRBD2 (5 bases each). The ends were cut back, 10 bases at V and 4 bases at J, with 14 bases in the middle. The V gene's germline CDR1 is LNHDA and CDR2 SQIVND (reference sequence). This CDR3 has 13 amino acids. Written as DNA, the CDR3 is TGTGCCACCACCGGGACCCTATACAATGAGCAGTTCTTC. Encoded protein: CATTGTLYNEQFF. Variable domain in full (rest from reference TRBV19 and TRBJ2-1): DGGITQSPKYLFRKEGQNVTLSCEQNLNHDAMYWYRQDPGQGLRLIYYSQIVNDFQKGDIAEGYSVSREKKESFPLTVTSAQKNPTAFYLCATTGTLYNEQFFGPGTRLTVL.

A few counts support this clone. The J gene is TRBJ1-2, the V gene TRBV5-4; 7 positions agree with TRBD1. V trimming: 2 bases; J trimming: 6 bases; junction bases outside the gene matches: 4. CDR3 length equals 13 residues. Germline values: CDR1 SGHNT, CDR2 YYREEE (reference sequence). CDR3 nucleotides: TGTGCCAGCAGCTTTGGGACAGCAGATGGCTACACCTTC. It codes for CASSFGTADGYTF.